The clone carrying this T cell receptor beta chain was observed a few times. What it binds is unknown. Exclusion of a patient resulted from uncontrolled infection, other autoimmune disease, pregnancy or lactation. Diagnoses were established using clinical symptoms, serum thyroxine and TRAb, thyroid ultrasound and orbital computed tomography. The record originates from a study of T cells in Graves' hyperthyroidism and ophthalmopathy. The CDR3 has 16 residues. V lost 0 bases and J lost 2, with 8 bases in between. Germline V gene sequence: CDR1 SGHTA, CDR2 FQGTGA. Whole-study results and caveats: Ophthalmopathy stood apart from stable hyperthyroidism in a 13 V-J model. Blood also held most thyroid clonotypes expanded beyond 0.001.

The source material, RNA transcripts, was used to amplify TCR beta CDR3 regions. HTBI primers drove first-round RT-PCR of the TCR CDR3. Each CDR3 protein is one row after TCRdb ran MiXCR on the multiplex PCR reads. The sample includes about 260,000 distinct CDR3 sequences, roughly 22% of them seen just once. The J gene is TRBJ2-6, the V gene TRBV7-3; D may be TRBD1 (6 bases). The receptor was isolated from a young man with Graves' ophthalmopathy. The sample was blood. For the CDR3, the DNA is TGTGCCAGCAGCTTAACGTCAGGGGCTGGGGCCAACGTCCTGACTTTC. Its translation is CASSLTSGAGANVLTF.